This T cell receptor beta chain is from a study of breast tumors, draining lymph nodes, adjacent tissues. Whole-study findings and limits: Tumors had less TCR diversity than lymph nodes, more than nontumor tissue.

This clonotype was detected many times. Antigen unknown. Germline-derived CDR1 and CDR2 are LNHDA and SQIVND (reference sequence). The V and J ends lost 4 bases and 6 bases respectively, with 9 bases between them. This CDR3 contains 12 residues. Breast cancer patients provided tissue from their axillary draining lymph nodes. TCRdb reprocessed the multiplex PCR reads with MiXCR, giving one entry per CDR3 protein. Of about 230,000 distinct CDR3 sequences in the sample, roughly 32% were seen once. The sequence was obtained from a female donor with breast cancer. Some clones in this sample may be carry-over from other donors' samples. The chain couples TRBV19 to TRBJ1-2; a possible D gene is TRBD1 (5 bases). The sample consisted of axillary lymph node tissue. CDR3 coding DNA: TGTGCCAGTAGTAAGGGGCAGAATGGCTACACCTTC. Its protein is CASSKGQNGYTF. Complete variable domain (other parts from reference TRBV19 and TRBJ1-2): DGGITQSPKYLFRKEGQNVTLSCEQNLNHDAMYWYRQDPGQGLRLIYYSQIVNDFQKGDIAEGYSVSREKKESFPLTVTSAQKNPTAFYLCASSKGQNGYTFGSGTRLTVV.